This T cell receptor (beta chain) was observed in a study of beta chain features in type 1 diabetes. Looking at the study overall: Healthy donors, compared against patients, showed similar age, gender and cell yields. Notes on the study in general: Sampled from patients, naive, central memory and Treg TCRB repertoires appeared more similar than those sampled from healthy donors.

The authors reverse transcribed all of the isolated RNA, so sequencing captured expressed TCRB transcripts. Average reads for naive, central memory and regulatory T cell samples were about 3.7 million. The repertoire was sequenced with immunoSEQ multiplex PCR; TCRdb's copy has only in-frame clones and lacks some. The data show under 450,000 clones, with less than 15% seen just once and more than 0.015% held by the top ten. In its sample, this clone was seen a few times. Its matching antigen is unknown. Trimming cost V 4 bases and J 3 bases, with 8 bases left between them. This CDR3 spans 12 amino acids. CDR1 and CDR2 from the germline V gene are SQVTM and ANQGSEA.

The TCR originated in a woman between 18 and 29 years old in good health. The chain carries TRBV29-1 and TRBJ2-3; D is uncertain. The specimen was naive CD4+ T cells from blood. The CDR3 coding sequence is TGCAGCGTTGTGGCCAGGACAGATACGCAGTATTTT. Translated, it gives CSVVARTDTQYF.